The following is a T cell receptor (beta chain) sequence with its context. Original methodology: Nucleated cell counts were estimated from reference gene primer amplification. Libraries were prepared by immunoSEQ multiplex PCR; TCRdb keeps only in-frame clonotypes and omits some of them. D and trimming were read from the DNA, whereas the V and J calls and clone size are those reported in that table. The sample shows around 300,000 clones, roughly 85% of them seen only once. These data come from a study of blood T cell repertoires in COVID-19. At the level of the study: In each case, the material was cDNA or gDNA derived from T cells, B-cell-depleted T cells, or PBMCs.

The ends were cut back, 3 bases at V and 3 bases at J, with 3 bases in the middle. Germline-derived CDR1 and CDR2 are KGHSH and LQKENI. CDR3 length: 11 amino acids. The source material was peripheral blood. This chain joins TRBV18 and TRBJ2-7; D unclear. The TCR originated in a human donor in a cohort sampled during active COVID-19. For the CDR3, the DNA is TGTGCCAGCTCACCCGGCTACGAGCAGTACTTC. Translating gives CASSPGYEQYF.